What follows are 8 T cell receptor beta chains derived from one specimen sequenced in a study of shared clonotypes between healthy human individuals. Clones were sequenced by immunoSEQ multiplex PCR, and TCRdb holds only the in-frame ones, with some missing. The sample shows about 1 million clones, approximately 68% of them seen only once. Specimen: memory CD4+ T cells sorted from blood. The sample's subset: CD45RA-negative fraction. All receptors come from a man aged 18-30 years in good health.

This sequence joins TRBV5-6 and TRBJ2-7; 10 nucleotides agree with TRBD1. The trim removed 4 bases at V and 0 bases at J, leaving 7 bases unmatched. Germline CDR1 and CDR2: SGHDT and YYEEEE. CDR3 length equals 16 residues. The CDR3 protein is CASSLTGGPTSYEQYF. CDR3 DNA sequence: TGTGCCAGCAGCCTGACAGGGGGCCCCACCTCCTACGAGCAGTACTTC.

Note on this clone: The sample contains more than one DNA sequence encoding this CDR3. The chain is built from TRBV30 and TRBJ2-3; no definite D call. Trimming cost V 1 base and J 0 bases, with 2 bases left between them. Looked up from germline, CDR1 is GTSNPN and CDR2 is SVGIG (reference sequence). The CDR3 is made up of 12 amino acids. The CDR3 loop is CAWSASTDTQYF. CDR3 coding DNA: TGTGCCTGGAGTGCGAGCACAGATACGCAGTATTTT.

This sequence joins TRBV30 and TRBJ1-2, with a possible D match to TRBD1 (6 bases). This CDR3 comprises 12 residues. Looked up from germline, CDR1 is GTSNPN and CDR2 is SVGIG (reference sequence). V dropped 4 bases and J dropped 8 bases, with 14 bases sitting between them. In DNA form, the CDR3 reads TGTGCCTGGATGCAGGGGCAGGGCGGCTACACCTTC. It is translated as CAWMQGQGGYTF.

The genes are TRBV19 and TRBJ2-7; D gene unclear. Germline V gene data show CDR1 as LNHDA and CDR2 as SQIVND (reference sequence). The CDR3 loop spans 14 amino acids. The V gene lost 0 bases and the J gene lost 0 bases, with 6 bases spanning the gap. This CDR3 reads CASSIDGNSYEQYF. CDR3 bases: TGTGCCAGTAGTATAGACGGCAACTCCTACGAGCAGTACTTC. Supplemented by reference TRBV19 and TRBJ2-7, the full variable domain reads DGGITQSPKYLFRKEGQNVTLSCEQNLNHDAMYWYRQDPGQGLRLIYYSQIVNDFQKGDIAEGYSVSREKKESFPLTVTSAQKNPTAFYLCASSIDGNSYEQYFGPGTRLTVT.

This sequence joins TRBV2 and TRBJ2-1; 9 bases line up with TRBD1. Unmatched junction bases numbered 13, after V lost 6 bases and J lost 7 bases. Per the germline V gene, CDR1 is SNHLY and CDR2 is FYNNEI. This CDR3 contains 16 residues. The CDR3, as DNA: TGTGCCAGCAGCGAGAGACCCGGACAGGGGTGGAATGAGCAGTTCTTC. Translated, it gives CASSERPGQGWNEQFF. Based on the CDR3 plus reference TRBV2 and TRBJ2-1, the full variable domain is EPEVTQTPSHQVTQMGQEVILRCVPISNHLYFYWYRQILGQKVEFLVSFYNNEISEKSEIFDDQFSVERPDGSNFTLKIRSTKLEDSAMYFCASSERPGQGWNEQFFGPGTRLTVL.

The CDR3 nucleotides are TGCGCCAGCAAGCAAGCCCGGGCCTCCAACATTCAGTACTTC. Translating gives CASKQARASNIQYF. The rearrangement uses TRBV5-1 and TRBJ2-4; D gene ambiguous. Germline assignment: CDR1 SGHRS and CDR2 YFSETQ. Trimming took off 6 bases at V and 7 bases at J, with 17 bases between the two ends. CDR3 size: 14 residues.

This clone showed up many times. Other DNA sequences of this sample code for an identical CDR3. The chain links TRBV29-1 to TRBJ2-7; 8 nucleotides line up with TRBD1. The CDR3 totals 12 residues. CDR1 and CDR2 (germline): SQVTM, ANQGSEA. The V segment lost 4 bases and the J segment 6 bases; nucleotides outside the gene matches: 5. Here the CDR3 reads CSVAGQGGEQYF. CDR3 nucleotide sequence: TGCAGCGTTGCCGGACAGGGCGGCGAGCAGTACTTC.

CDR3 bases: TGTGCCAGTAGTATAGGGGGACTGGCCTCTGGGGCCAACGTCCTGACTTTC. Translated: CASSIGGLASGANVLTF. The chain uses TRBV19 and TRBJ2-6, with a possible D match to TRBD2 (6 bases). Deletions cut 1 base from V and 0 bases from J, with 10 bases between. Germline CDR1 reads LNHDA; CDR2 reads SQIVND (reference sequence). There are 17 residues in the CDR3.